This T cell receptor beta chain was found in a study of T-cell reconstitution after alpha-beta-depleted transplantation in children. The sample holds many counts of this clonotype. Unique molecular identifiers tagged the TCRbeta library. TCRdb reprocessed the PCR reads via MiXCR and lists one record per CDR3 protein. The sample lists hundreds of thousands of distinct CDR3 sequences, around an eighth occurring once. CDR1 MNHEY and CDR2 SVGEGT come from the germline V gene. V shed 7 bases and J 4 bases; nucleotides not matched to a gene: 9. The CDR3 consists of 14 residues. The rearrangement joins TRBV6-2 or TRBV6-3 to TRBJ2-7; 8 nucleotides align to TRBD2. The TCR originated in a human donor who donated a stem cell graft to a child with combined immunodeficiency. This specimen consisted of PBMCs from the stem cell graft donor, obtained from the stem cell graft. The CDR3 nucleotides are TGTGCCAGCATCGCCAGCGGGAGTGGGTACGAGCAGTACTTC. Protein product: CASIASGSGYEQYF.